This is a list of T cell receptor beta chains from one sample in a study of T-cell memory formation after mild COVID-19. In TCRdb, the 5' RACE reads were re-called with MiXCR into one record per CDR3 protein. The sample records roughly 350,000 distinct CDR3 sequences, 28% being singletons. The sample taken for sequencing was PBMCs or a T cell subset sorted from them (not recorded which). Receptors originate from an adult woman who had mild COVID-19 (a few samples of this study predate the infection). Cell type and time point are not known. Each CDR3 is given with its conserved first and last residue. The D gene is left open where the match is weak. A clone size is listed for some rows: how often the clone was seen (once, few, many), or a class if it is expanded.

CDR3 protein	CDR3 DNA	clone size	D gene	J gene	V gene
CASSPAGTGAEAFF	TGTGCCAGCTCACCAGCCGGGACAGGGGCTGAAGCTTTCTTT	few	TRBD1	TRBJ1-1	TRBV18
CSAATGPEAFF	TGCAGTGCTGCGACCGGGCCCGAAGCTTTCTTT	-	-	TRBJ1-1	TRBV20-1
CSAPGNGFNSPLHF	TGCAGTGCGCCGGGTAACGGGTTTAATTCACCCCTCCACTTT	few	-	TRBJ1-6	TRBV20-1
CASSGGQGFPSEQYF	TGCGCCAGCAGCGGAGGACAGGGTTTCCCAAGCGAGCAGTACTTC	few	TRBD1	TRBJ2-7	TRBV5-1
CASSIGGFIPETQYF	TGTGCCAGCAGTATCGGAGGATTTATCCCAGAGACCCAGTACTTC	-	-	TRBJ2-5	TRBV6-5
CASSWSGGAVYEQFF	TGTGCCAGCAGCTGGAGCGGGGGGGCCGTGTATGAGCAGTTCTTC	-	TRBD2	TRBJ2-1	TRBV7-2
CAISDSGGNTEAFF	TGTGCCATCAGTGACAGCGGCGGGAACACTGAAGCTTTCTTT	-	-	TRBJ1-1	TRBV10-3
CASSPSQGETQYF	TGCGCCAGCAGCCCATCACAGGGAGAGACCCAGTACTTC	-	-	TRBJ2-5	TRBV4-1
CASSHRVVGYNEQFF	TGTGCCAGCAGTCACAGGGTAGTGGGCTACAATGAGCAGTTCTTC	-	-	TRBJ2-1	TRBV6-5
CASSPSGRGNTEAFF	TGTGCCAGCAGCCCTTCTGGGAGGGGGAACACTGAAGCTTTCTTT	-	-	TRBJ1-1	TRBV3-1
CASSSGQELHEKLFF	TGTGCCAGCAGCTCCGGACAGGAGCTCCATGAAAAACTGTTTTTT	-	TRBD1	TRBJ1-4	TRBV9